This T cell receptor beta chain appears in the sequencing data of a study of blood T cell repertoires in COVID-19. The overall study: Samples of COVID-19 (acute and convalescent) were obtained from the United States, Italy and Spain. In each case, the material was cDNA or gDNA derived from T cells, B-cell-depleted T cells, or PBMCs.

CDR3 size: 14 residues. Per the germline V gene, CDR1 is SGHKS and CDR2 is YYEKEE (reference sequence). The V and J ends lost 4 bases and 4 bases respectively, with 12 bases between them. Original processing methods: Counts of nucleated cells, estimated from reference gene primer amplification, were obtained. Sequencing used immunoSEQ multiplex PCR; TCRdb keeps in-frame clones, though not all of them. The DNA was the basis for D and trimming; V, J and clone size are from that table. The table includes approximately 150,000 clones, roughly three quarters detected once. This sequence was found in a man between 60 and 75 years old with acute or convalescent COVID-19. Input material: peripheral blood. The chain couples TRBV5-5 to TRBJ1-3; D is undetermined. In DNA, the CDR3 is TGTGCCAGCAGCCGCCAGACGGGAGGAAACACCATATATTTT. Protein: CASSRQTGGNTIYF.